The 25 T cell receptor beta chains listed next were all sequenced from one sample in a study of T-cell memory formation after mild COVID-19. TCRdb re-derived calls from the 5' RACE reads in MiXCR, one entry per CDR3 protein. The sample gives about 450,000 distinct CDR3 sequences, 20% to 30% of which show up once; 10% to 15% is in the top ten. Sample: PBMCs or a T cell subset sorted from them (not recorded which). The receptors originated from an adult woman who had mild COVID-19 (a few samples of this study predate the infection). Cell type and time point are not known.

The CDR3 protein is CASSLDRAGYTF. CDR3 DNA: TGTGCCAGCAGCCTGGACAGGGCTGGCTACACCTTC. This chain connects TRBV7-9 to TRBJ1-2, with TRBD1 matching over 8 bases. Trimming cost V 5 bases and J 7 bases; bases outside gene matches: 3. The CDR3 totals 12 residues. Germline lookup yields CDR1 SEHNR and CDR2 FQNEAQ (reference sequence).

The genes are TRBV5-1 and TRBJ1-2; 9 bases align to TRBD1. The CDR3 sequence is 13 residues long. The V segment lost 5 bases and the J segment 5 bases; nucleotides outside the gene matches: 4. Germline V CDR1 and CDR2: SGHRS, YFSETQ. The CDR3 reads CASRRDREYGYTF. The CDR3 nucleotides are TGCGCCAGCAGGAGGGACAGGGAATATGGCTACACCTTC.

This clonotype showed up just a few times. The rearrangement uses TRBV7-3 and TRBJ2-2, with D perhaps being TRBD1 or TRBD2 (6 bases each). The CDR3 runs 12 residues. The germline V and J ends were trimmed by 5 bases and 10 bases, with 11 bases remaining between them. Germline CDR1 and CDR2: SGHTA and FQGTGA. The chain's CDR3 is CASSIGGLELFF. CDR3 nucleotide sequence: TGTGCCAGCAGCATAGGGGGGCTGGAGCTGTTTTTT.

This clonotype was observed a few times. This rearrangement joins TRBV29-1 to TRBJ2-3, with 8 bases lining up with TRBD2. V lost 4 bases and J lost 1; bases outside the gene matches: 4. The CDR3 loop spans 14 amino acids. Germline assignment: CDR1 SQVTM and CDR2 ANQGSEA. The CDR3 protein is CSVGAGLGTDTQYF. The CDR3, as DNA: TGCAGCGTTGGGGCGGGACTAGGCACAGATACGCAGTATTTT.

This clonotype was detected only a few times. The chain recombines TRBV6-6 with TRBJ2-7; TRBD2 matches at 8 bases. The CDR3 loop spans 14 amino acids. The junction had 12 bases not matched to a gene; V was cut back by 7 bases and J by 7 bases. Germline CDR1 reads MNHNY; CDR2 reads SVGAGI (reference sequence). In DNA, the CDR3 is TGTGCCAGCAATCCGGGACTAGTTTCGGGGGAGCAGTACTTC. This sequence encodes CASNPGLVSGEQYF.

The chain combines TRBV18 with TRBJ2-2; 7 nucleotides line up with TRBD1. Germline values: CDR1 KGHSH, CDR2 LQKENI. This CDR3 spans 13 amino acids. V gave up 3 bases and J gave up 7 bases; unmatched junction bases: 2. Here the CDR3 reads CASSPQGDGELFF. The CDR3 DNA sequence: TGTGCCAGCTCACCCCAGGGGGACGGGGAGCTGTTTTTT.

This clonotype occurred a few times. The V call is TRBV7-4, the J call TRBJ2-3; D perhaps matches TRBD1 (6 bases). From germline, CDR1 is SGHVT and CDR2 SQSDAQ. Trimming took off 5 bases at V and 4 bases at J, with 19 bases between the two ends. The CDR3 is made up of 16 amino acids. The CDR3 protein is CASSPYQGTLPDTQYF. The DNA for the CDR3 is TGTGCCAGCAGCCCTTACCAGGGGACCCTCCCAGATACGCAGTATTTT. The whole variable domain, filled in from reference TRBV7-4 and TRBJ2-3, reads GAGVSQSPRYKVAKRGRDVALRCDSISGHVTLYWYRQTLGQGSEVLTYSQSDAQRDKSGRPSGRFSAERPERSVSTLKIQRTEQGDSAVYLCASSPYQGTLPDTQYFGPGTRLTVL.

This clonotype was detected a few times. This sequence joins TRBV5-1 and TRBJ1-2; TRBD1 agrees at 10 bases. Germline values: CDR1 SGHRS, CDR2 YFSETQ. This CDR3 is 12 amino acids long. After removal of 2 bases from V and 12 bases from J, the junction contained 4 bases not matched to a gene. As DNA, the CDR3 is TGCGCCAGCAGCTTCGGGACAGGGGATCACACCTTC. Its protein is CASSFGTGDHTF.

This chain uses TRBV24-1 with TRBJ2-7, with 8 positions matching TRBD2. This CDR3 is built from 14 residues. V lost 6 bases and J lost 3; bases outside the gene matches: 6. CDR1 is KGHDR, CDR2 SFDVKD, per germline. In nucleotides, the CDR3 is TGTGCCACCAGTCCGGGTAGCGGGGTCTACGAGCAGTACTTC. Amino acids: CATSPGSGVYEQYF.

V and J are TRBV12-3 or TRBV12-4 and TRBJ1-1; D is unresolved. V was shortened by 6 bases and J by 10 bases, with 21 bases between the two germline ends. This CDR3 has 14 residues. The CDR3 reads CASRLRGGVSGAFF. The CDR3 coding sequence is TGTGCCAGCAGACTACGGGGTGGGGTTAGCGGAGCTTTCTTT.

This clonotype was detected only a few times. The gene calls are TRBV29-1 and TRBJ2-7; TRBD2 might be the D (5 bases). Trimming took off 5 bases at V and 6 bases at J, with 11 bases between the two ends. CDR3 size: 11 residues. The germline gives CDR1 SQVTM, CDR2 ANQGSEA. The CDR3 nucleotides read TGCAGCGTTCGGGAAATGCGCGAGCAGTACTTC. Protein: CSVREMREQYF.

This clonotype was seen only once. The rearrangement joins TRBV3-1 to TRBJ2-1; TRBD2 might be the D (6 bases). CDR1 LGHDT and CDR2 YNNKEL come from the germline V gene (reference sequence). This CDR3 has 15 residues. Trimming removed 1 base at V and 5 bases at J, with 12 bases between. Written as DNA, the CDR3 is TGTGCCAGCAGCCAAGGACCCCCGGGAGACAATGAGCAGTTCTTC. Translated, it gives CASSQGPPGDNEQFF.

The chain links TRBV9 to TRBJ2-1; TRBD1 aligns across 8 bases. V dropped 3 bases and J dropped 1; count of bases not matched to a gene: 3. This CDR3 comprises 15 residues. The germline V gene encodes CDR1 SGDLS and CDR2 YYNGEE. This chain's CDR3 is CASSATGGSYNEQFF. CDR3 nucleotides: TGTGCCAGCAGCGCAACAGGGGGATCCTACAATGAGCAGTTCTTC.

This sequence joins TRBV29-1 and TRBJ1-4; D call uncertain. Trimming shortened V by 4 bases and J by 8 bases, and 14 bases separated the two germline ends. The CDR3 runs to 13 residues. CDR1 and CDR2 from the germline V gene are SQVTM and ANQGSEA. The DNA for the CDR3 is TGCAGCGTTGCACACCCGGGAGGAGAAAAACTGTTTTTT. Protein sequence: CSVAHPGGEKLFF.

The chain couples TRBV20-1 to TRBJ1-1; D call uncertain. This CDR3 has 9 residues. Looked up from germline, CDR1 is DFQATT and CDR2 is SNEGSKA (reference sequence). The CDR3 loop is CKQGTEAFF. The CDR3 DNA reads TGCAAGCAAGGGACTGAAGCTTTCTTT.

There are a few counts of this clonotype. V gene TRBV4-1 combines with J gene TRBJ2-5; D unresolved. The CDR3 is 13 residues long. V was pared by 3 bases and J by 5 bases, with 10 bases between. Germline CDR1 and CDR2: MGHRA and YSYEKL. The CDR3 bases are TGCGCCAGCAGCCAGCAAGCGAGGGAGACCCAGTACTTC. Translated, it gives CASSQQARETQYF.

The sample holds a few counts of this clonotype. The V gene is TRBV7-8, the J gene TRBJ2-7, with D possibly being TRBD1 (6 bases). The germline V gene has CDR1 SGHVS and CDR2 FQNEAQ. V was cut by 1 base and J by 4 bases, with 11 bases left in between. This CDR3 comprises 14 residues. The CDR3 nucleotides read TGTGCCAGCAGCTTAGGCAGGGGAAGGTACGAGCAGTACTTC. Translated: CASSLGRGRYEQYF.

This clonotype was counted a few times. CDR3 in DNA: TGTGCCTGGAGTGTTAACATGTACACAGATACGCAGTATTTT. Its translation is CAWSVNMYTDTQYF. V is TRBV30 and J is TRBJ2-3; no firm D call. Trimming stripped 0 bases from V and 2 bases from J, with 9 bases between. Germline assignment: CDR1 GTSNPN and CDR2 SVGIG (reference sequence). There are 14 residues in the CDR3.

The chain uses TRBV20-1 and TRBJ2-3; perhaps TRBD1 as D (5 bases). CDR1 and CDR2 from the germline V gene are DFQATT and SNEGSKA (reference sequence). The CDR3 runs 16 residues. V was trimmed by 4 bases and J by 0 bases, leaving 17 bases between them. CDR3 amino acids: CSATSGSGHSTDTQYF. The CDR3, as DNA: TGCAGTGCTACTTCAGGGTCAGGACACAGCACAGATACGCAGTATTTT.

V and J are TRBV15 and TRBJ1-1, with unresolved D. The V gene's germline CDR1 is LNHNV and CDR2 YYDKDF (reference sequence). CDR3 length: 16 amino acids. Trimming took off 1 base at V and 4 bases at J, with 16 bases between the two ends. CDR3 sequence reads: CATSRGGAQGSTEAFF. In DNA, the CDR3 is TGTGCCACCAGCAGAGGAGGCGCACAAGGTTCCACTGAAGCTTTCTTT.

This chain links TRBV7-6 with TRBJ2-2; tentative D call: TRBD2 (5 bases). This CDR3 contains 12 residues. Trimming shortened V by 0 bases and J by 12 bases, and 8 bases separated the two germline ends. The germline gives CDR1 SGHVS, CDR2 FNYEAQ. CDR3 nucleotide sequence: TGTGCCAGCAGCTTAGCGGACTTAAAGCTGTTTTTT. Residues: CASSLADLKLFF.

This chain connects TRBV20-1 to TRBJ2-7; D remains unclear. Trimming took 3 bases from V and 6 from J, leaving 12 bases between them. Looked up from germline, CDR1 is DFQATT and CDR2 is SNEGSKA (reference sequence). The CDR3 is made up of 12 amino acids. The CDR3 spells CSARGPASEQYF. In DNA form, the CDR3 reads TGCAGTGCTAGGGGCCCCGCTAGCGAGCAGTACTTC.

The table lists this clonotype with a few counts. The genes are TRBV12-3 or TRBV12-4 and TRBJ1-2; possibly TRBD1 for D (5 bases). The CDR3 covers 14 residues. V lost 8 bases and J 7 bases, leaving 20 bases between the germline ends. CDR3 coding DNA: TGTGCCAGCGGAACCCTAGGGGAGGCTGGTGGCTACACCTTC. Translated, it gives CASGTLGEAGGYTF.

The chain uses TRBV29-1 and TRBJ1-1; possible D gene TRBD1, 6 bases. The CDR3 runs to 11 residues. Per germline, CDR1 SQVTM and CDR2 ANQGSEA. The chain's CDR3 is CTGQLNTEAFF. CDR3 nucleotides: TGCACCGGACAGTTGAACACTGAAGCTTTCTTT.

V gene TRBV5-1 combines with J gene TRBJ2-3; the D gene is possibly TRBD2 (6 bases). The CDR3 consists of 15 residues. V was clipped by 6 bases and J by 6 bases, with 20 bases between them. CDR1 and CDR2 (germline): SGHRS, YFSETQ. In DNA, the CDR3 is TGCGCCAGCATGCTTGCCCCCGGAGGGGCTGATACGCAGTATTTT. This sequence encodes CASMLAPGGADTQYF.